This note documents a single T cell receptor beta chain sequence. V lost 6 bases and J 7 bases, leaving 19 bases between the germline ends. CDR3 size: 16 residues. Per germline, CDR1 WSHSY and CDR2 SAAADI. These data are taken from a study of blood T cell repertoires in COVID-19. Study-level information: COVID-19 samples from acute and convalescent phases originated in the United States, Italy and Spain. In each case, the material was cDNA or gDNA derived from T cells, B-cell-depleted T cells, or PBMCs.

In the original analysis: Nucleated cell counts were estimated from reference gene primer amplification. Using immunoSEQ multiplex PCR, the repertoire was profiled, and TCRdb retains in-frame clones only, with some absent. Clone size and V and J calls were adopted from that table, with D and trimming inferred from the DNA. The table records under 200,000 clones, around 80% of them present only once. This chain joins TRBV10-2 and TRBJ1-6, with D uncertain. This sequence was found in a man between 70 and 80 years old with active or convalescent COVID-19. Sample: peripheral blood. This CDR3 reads CASRPGRVVWNSPLHF. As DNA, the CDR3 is TGCGCCAGCAGGCCCGGGAGGGTGGTCTGGAATTCACCCCTCCACTTT.